This T cell receptor (beta chain) was identified during a study of shared clonotypes between healthy human individuals. For the study at large: Per-donor plates numbered three CD4 naive, three CD4 memory, two CD8 naive and one CD8 memory.

Study results and caveats: Sharing across four donors was seen in around 5% of naive CD4 clonotypes. Owing to a small donor count, the genetic and exposure-history diversity represented was limited. Clonotype sharing among donors, it was expected, would be affected by sequencing depth.

Assay used: immunoSEQ multiplex PCR; TCRdb lists only in-frame clones, some missing. This table has over a million clones, approximately 76% appearing once. A remark on this clone: What it binds is not known.

The TCR comes from a man between 18 and 35 years old in good health. The specimen was memory CD4+ T cells sorted from blood. Documented subset: CD45RA-negative fraction.

The DNA for the CDR3 is TGCGCCAGCAGCTTTGCCGGGGAGCTGTTTTTT. This sequence encodes CASSFAGELFF. The V call is TRBV5-1, the J call TRBJ2-2; no definite D call. V lost 2 bases, J lost 6 bases, and 2 bases lay in between. Germline CDR1 and CDR2: SGHRS and YFSETQ. The length of the CDR3 is 11 residues.